These 20 T cell receptor beta chains were all obtained from the same sample, sequenced in a study of blood T cell repertoires in COVID-19. The data were produced by immunoSEQ multiplex PCR, yet TCRdb's version contains in-frame clones alone and is incomplete. Here the sample spans about 26,000 clones, roughly 91% being singletons. The sequenced sample consisted of peripheral blood. The receptor set was obtained from a man aged 65 to 79 with active COVID-19.

The gene calls are TRBV18 and TRBJ1-3; weak D call: TRBD1 (5 bases). This CDR3 is 16 amino acids long. V was pared by 1 base and J by 0 bases, with 10 bases between. Per the germline V gene, CDR1 is KGHSH and CDR2 is LQKENI. The CDR3 loop is CASSPQYQGSGNTIYF. The CDR3 coding sequence is TGTGCCAGCTCACCACAATATCAGGGCTCTGGAAACACCATATATTTT.

The rearrangement links TRBV6-5 to TRBJ1-5; possible D gene TRBD1, 5 bases. CDR1 is MNHEY, CDR2 SVGAGI, per germline. Trimming removed 0 bases from V and 2 bases from J, with 11 bases in between. The CDR3 has 16 residues. The CDR3 is CASSYSGWGGNQPQHF. DNA for the CDR3: TGTGCCAGCAGTTACTCAGGATGGGGGGGCAATCAGCCCCAGCATTTT.

The chain is built from TRBV6-5 and TRBJ2-7; no clear D. CDR1 is MNHEY and CDR2 is SVGAGI in the germline V gene. The CDR3 totals 10 residues. The V and J ends lost 7 bases and 6 bases respectively, with 7 bases between them. The CDR3 bases are TGTGCCAGCAACTCGGGCGAGCAGTACTTC. Its translation: CASNSGEQYF.

CDR3 DNA sequence: TGTGCCAGCAGCATAAGTACAGCCTCCTACGAGCAGTACTTC. It codes for CASSISTASYEQYF. The chain carries TRBV5-8 and TRBJ2-7, with D unresolved. The length of the CDR3 is 14 residues. From germline, CDR1 is SGHTS and CDR2 YDEGEE. The germline V and J ends were trimmed by 4 bases and 0 bases, with 11 bases remaining between them. The complete variable domain, with remaining parts taken from reference TRBV5-8 and TRBJ2-7, reads EAGVTQSPTHLIKTRGQQATLRCSPISGHTSVYWYQQALGLGLQFLLWYDEGEERNRGNFPPRFSGRQFPNYSSELNVNALELEDSALYLCASSISTASYEQYFGPGTRLTVT.

This clone was observed a single time. The V and J genes are TRBV15 and TRBJ1-3, with 8 bases lining up with TRBD1. J lost 4 bases, V lost 3 bases, and 8 bases had no gene match. Germline V CDR1 and CDR2: LNHNV, YYDKDF (reference sequence). The CDR3 extends over 16 amino acids. The DNA of the CDR3 is TGTGCCACCAGCAGCACTCAGGGGGCCCTCGGAAACACCATATATTTT. It is translated as CATSSTQGALGNTIYF. Based on the CDR3 plus reference TRBV15 and TRBJ1-3, the full variable domain is DAMVIQNPRYQVTQFGKPVTLSCSQTLNHNVMYWYQQKSSQAPKLLFHYYDKDFNNEADTPDNFQSRRPNTSFCFLDIRSPGLGDTAMYLCATSSTQGALGNTIYFGEGSWLTVV.

This clone was recorded only once. This chain links TRBV28 with TRBJ2-7, with 8 bases identical to TRBD1. V was pared by 11 bases and J by 3 bases, with 12 bases of the junction left unmatched. The CDR3 runs to 14 residues. The germline gives CDR1 MDHEN, CDR2 SYDVKM. The DNA of the CDR3 is TGTGCCTCCCACACTTCCGGACAGGGCTACGAGCAGTACTTC. This codes for CASHTSGQGYEQYF.

V usage is TRBV5-1 and J usage is TRBJ2-7; TRBD1 agrees at 9 bases. Germline loops: CDR1 SGHRS, CDR2 YFSETQ. Trimming at V came to 0 bases and at J to 2 bases, leaving 6 bases not matched to a gene. There are 16 residues in the CDR3. The CDR3 DNA reads as TGCGCCAGCAGCTTGGCCAAGGGACAGGGTCCCTACGAGCAGTACTTC. Translating it yields CASSLAKGQGPYEQYF.

The chain is built from TRBV7-8 and TRBJ1-2; possibly TRBD1 for D (5 bases). Per the germline V gene, CDR1 is SGHVS and CDR2 is FQNEAQ. Trimming took 5 bases from V and 2 from J, leaving 9 bases between them. There are 13 residues in the CDR3. CDR3 residues: CASSATVNYGYTF. For the CDR3, the DNA is TGTGCCAGCAGCGCGACAGTAAACTATGGCTACACCTTC. Full variable domain (missing parts from reference TRBV7-8 and TRBJ1-2): GAGVSQSPRYKVAKRGQDVALRCDPISGHVSLFWYQQALGQGPEFLTYFQNEAQLDKSGLPSDRFFAERPEGSVSTLKIQRTQQEDSAVYLCASSATVNYGYTFGSGTRLTVV.

The sample holds one count of this clone. The chain carries TRBV9 and TRBJ1-4; 7 bases fit TRBD1. After removal of 0 bases from V and 8 bases from J, the junction contained 7 bases not matched to a gene. The CDR3 length is 15 residues. The V gene's germline CDR1 is SGDLS and CDR2 YYNGEE. The DNA of the CDR3 is TGTGCCAGCAGCGTAGAGGGGGCAGGGGGAGAAAAACTGTTTTTT. Translation gives CASSVEGAGGEKLFF.

The chain combines TRBV28 with TRBJ2-7; D call uncertain. CDR1 and CDR2 (germline): MDHEN, SYDVKM. V lost 10 bases and J lost 2, with 15 bases in between. This CDR3 has 13 residues. CDR3 amino acids: CATTLTQAYEQYF. The CDR3 DNA reads TGTGCCACCACTTTAACCCAGGCCTACGAGCAGTACTTC.

The chain joins TRBV6-2 or TRBV6-3 to TRBJ1-5; maybe TRBD1 (6 bases). CDR3 size: 16 residues. Germline CDR1 and CDR2: MNHEY and SVGEGT. V lost 5 bases, J lost 2 bases, and 16 bases lay in between. CDR3 DNA: TGTGCCAGCAGTCTTACAGGGATAAGGGGCAATCAGCCCCAGCATTTT. It specifies CASSLTGIRGNQPQHF.

This clone has a handful of counts. This sequence joins TRBV18 and TRBJ2-2; 7 bases align to TRBD1. There are 14 residues in the CDR3. With 4 bases clipped from V and 3 bases from J, the junction kept 2 bases outside the gene matches. Germline-derived CDR1 and CDR2 are KGHSH and LQKENI. CDR3 nucleotide sequence: TGTGCCAGCTCACGGACAGGAGACACCGGGGAGCTGTTTTTT. It specifies CASSRTGDTGELFF.

V and J are TRBV7-9 and TRBJ2-1; 8 positions match TRBD2. V was pared by 3 bases and J by 3 bases, with 7 bases of the junction left unmatched. Germline V gene data show CDR1 as SEHNR and CDR2 as FQNEAQ (reference sequence). The CDR3 spans 16 residues. The CDR3 DNA follows: TGTGCCAGCAGCTTCATGCGGGGGGAACTCTACAATGAGCAGTTCTTC. This gives the protein CASSFMRGELYNEQFF.

The V and J genes are TRBV6-5 and TRBJ2-5, with 11 bases fitting TRBD1. This CDR3 is 14 amino acids long. V lost 4 bases, J lost 5 bases, and 3 bases stayed unmatched. Germline V lookup: CDR1 MNHEY, CDR2 SVGAGI. The CDR3 nucleotides read TGTGCCAGCAGTTGGGACAGGGGGTCGGAGACCCAGTACTTC. Encoded protein: CASSWDRGSETQYF.

This chain connects TRBV3-1 (or the pseudogene TRBV3-2) to TRBJ1-2; possibly TRBD1 for D (5 bases). Trimming removed 2 bases at V and 3 bases at J, with 7 bases between. CDR3 length: 13 residues. In germline, CDR1 is LGHDT, CDR2 YNNKEL (reference sequence). The CDR3 spells CASSQLQDYGYTF. The CDR3, as DNA: TGTGCCAGCAGCCAATTACAGGACTATGGCTACACCTTC.

V gene TRBV4-3 combines with J gene TRBJ1-1; the D gene is possibly TRBD1 (5 bases). There are 16 residues in the CDR3. Trimming cost V 5 bases and J 6 bases, with 22 bases left between them. Germline V gene sequence: CDR1 LGHNA, CDR2 YSLEER. CDR3 in amino acids: CASSYETQGPLPEAFF. The DNA for the CDR3 is TGCGCCAGCAGCTATGAAACCCAGGGTCCCCTACCTGAAGCTTTCTTT.

This clone occurred a few times. The genes are TRBV4-1 and TRBJ2-2; possibly TRBD2 for D (6 bases). V gave up 1 base and J gave up 3 bases, with 9 bases separating them. CDR1 and CDR2 from the germline V gene are MGHRA and YSYEKL. CDR3 size: 15 residues. CDR3 region: CASSQVWGDTGELFF. CDR3 DNA sequence: TGCGCCAGCAGCCAAGTCTGGGGGGACACCGGGGAGCTGTTTTTT.

The chain links TRBV28 to TRBJ1-3; possible D gene TRBD1, 5 bases. V was pared by 6 bases and J by 0 bases, with 15 bases between. The CDR3 totals 16 residues. CDR1 and CDR2 (germline): MDHEN, SYDVKM. CDR3 DNA sequence: TGTGCCAGCAGCTGGGGGGGAACCTCCTCTGGAAACACCATATATTTT. Protein: CASSWGGTSSGNTIYF. The full variable domain, completed using reference TRBV28 and TRBJ1-3, is DVKVTQSSRYLVKRTGEKVFLECVQDMDHENMFWYRQDPGLGLRLIYFSYDVKMKEKGDIPEGYSVSREKKERFSLILESASTNQTSMYLCASSWGGTSSGNTIYFGEGSWLTVV.

The chain combines TRBV7-9 with TRBJ2-6; 8 positions match TRBD1. Unmatched junction bases numbered 13, after V lost 5 bases and J lost 1 base. The CDR3 consists of 19 residues. Germline assignment: CDR1 SEHNR and CDR2 FQNEAQ (reference sequence). CDR3 in amino acids: CASSGDLGTGLSGANVLTF. CDR3 in DNA: TGTGCCAGCAGCGGCGATTTAGGGACAGGTCTGTCTGGGGCCAACGTCCTGACTTTC.

This rearrangement joins TRBV5-1 to TRBJ2-5, with D perhaps TRBD1 (5 bases). This CDR3 has 13 amino acids. Between the trimmed V and J ends, which lost 7 bases and 1 base, there was a span of 11 bases. The germline gives CDR1 SGHRS, CDR2 YFSETQ. The CDR3 sequence is CASSTVRQETQYF. In nucleotides, the CDR3 is TGCGCCAGCTCGACAGTTCGCCAAGAGACCCAGTACTTC.